Presented here are 27 T cell receptor beta chains from one specimen sequenced in a study of T cell responses to AZD1222 COVID-19 vaccine. The repertoire was sequenced with immunoSEQ multiplex PCR; TCRdb's copy has only in-frame clones and lacks some. The table has about 79,000 clones, around 82% seen once. The material sequenced was peripheral blood, taken 28 days after the second AZD1222 dose. All receptors derive from an adult who received the AZD1222 COVID-19 vaccine.

The V gene is TRBV6-5, the J gene TRBJ1-1; D might be TRBD1 (6 bases). V shed 8 bases and J shed 4 bases, with 17 bases lying between them. Germline CDR1 and CDR2: MNHEY and SVGAGI. The CDR3 has 14 amino acids. In DNA form, the CDR3 reads TGTGCCAGCCGGGGAGGGGGGTTCAGCACTGAAGCTTTCTTT. It encodes CASRGGGFSTEAFF.

The V and J genes are TRBV6-5 and TRBJ1-1; D possibly corresponds to TRBD1 (6 bases). The CDR3 consists of 14 residues. Germline V gene sequence: CDR1 MNHEY, CDR2 SVGAGI. Trimming pared 2 bases from V and 3 bases from J, leaving 10 bases between. The CDR3 sequence is CASSYGTGHTEAFF. DNA for the CDR3: TGTGCCAGCAGTTACGGCACAGGGCACACTGAAGCTTTCTTT.

The CDR3 loop reads CASSVGLGAGDEQFF. The CDR3 DNA sequence: TGTGCCAGCAGCGTAGGATTAGGGGCGGGGGATGAGCAGTTCTTC. The V gene is TRBV9, the J gene TRBJ2-1, with 7 positions matching TRBD2. Germline CDR1 and CDR2: SGDLS and YYNGEE. The V and J ends lost 0 bases and 8 bases, in that order; junction bases with no gene match: 8. The CDR3 is 15 residues long.

The chain is built from TRBV7-9 and TRBJ1-5; D gene ambiguous. Trimming cost V 5 bases and J 4 bases, with 15 bases left between them. CDR3 length equals 15 residues. CDR1 and CDR2 (germline): SEHNR, FQNEAQ (reference sequence). CDR3 DNA: TGTGCCAGCAGCCCAGCGGGAGGTTTTAATCAGCCCCAGCATTTT. Translating it yields CASSPAGGFNQPQHF.

This clone was detected a few times. The chain employs TRBV3-1 (or the pseudogene TRBV3-2) and TRBJ1-1; TRBD1 aligns across 9 bases. Germline CDR1 reads LGHDT; CDR2 reads YNNKEL (reference sequence). CDR3 size: 13 residues. The V segment lost 0 bases and the J segment 11 bases; nucleotides outside the gene matches: 4. The CDR3 region is CASSQEGTGNAFF. DNA of the CDR3: TGTGCCAGCAGCCAAGAGGGGACAGGGAATGCTTTCTTT.

The chain recombines TRBV5-1 with TRBJ2-7; the match to TRBD1 covers 10 bases. Germline trimming cut 5 bases from V and 5 bases from J; bases unmatched to any gene: 7. Germline V gene lookup returns CDR1 SGHRS and CDR2 YFSETQ. The CDR3 runs to 14 residues. The CDR3 here is CASRPGTGDDEQYF. In nucleotides, the CDR3 is TGCGCCAGCAGACCAGGGACAGGGGACGACGAGCAGTACTTC.

This clone has just one count. J is TRBJ2-7 and V is TRBV15; no definite D call. The CDR3 length is 13 residues. Germline loops: CDR1 LNHNV, CDR2 YYDKDF (reference sequence). V was trimmed by 3 bases and J by 6 bases, leaving 12 bases between them. The chain's CDR3 is CATSSERVREQYF. CDR3 DNA sequence: TGTGCCACCAGCAGCGAACGGGTCCGCGAGCAGTACTTC.

This chain uses TRBV9 with TRBJ1-3; 7 bases are a match to TRBD1. J was trimmed by 0 bases and V by 4 bases; bases with no gene match: 4. The CDR3 loop spans 15 amino acids. Germline CDR1 SGDLS, CDR2 YYNGEE. CDR3 region: CASSPRDSSGNTIYF. The CDR3 DNA sequence: TGTGCCAGCAGCCCCCGGGACAGCTCTGGAAACACCATATATTTT.

This chain uses TRBV27 with TRBJ2-1, with D possibly TRBD2 on 5 matching bases. The CDR3 runs 15 residues. Germline CDR1 and CDR2: MNHEY and SMNVEV (reference sequence). The V gene lost 3 bases and the J gene lost 4 bases, with 13 bases spanning the gap. The CDR3 reads CASSFAEEQYNEQFF. The DNA of the CDR3 is TGTGCCAGCAGTTTCGCGGAGGAACAATACAATGAGCAGTTCTTC.

This chain connects TRBV13 to TRBJ1-1; D is unclear. Germline assignment: CDR1 PRHDT and CDR2 FYEKMQ (reference sequence). V lost 0 bases, J lost 4 bases, and 12 bases lay in between. CDR3 length: 15 residues. As DNA, the CDR3 is TGTGCCAGCAGCTTAGGCGGGGTCCGGGGCACTGAAGCTTTCTTT. Residues: CASSLGGVRGTEAFF. The full variable domain, completed using reference TRBV13 and TRBJ1-1, is AAGVIQSPRHLIKEKRETATLKCYPIPRHDTVYWYQQGPGQDPQFLISFYEKMQSDKGSIPDRFSAQQFSDYHSELNMSSLELGDSALYFCASSLGGVRGTEAFFGQGTRLTVV.

In this sample, this clone is medium-sized. This chain connects TRBV2 to TRBJ1-3; weak D call: TRBD1 (6 bases). Germline V gene data show CDR1 as SNHLY and CDR2 as FYNNEI. Trimming stripped 4 bases from V and 0 bases from J, with 13 bases between. The length of the CDR3 is 16 residues. CDR3 in amino acids: CASSGGGGNSGNTIYF. As DNA, the CDR3 is TGTGCCAGCAGTGGAGGCGGGGGCAACTCTGGAAACACCATATATTTT. Combining the CDR3 with reference TRBV2 and TRBJ1-3 gives the whole variable domain EPEVTQTPSHQVTQMGQEVILRCVPISNHLYFYWYRQILGQKVEFLVSFYNNEISEKSEIFDDQFSVERPDGSNFTLKIRSTKLEDSAMYFCASSGGGGNSGNTIYFGEGSWLTVV.

Here the CDR3 DNA reads TGTGCCAGCAGTTATGGGGGCCGTGGTAGCGGGGAGACCCAGTACTTC. It specifies CASSYGGRGSGETQYF. The chain joins TRBV27 to TRBJ2-5; perhaps TRBD2 as D (7 bases). This CDR3 region has 16 residues. Trimming removed 4 bases at V and 5 bases at J, with 20 bases between. Germline values: CDR1 MNHEY, CDR2 SMNVEV (reference sequence).

The CDR3 loop reads CSAPGLYEQYF. The CDR3 DNA follows: TGCAGTGCCCCGGGACTTTACGAGCAGTACTTC. The chain uses TRBV20-1 and TRBJ2-7, with a possible D match to TRBD2 (6 bases). V lost 6 bases and J 4 bases, leaving 10 bases between the germline ends. In germline, CDR1 is DFQATT, CDR2 SNEGSKA (reference sequence). CDR3 length equals 11 residues.

The rearrangement links TRBV7-2 to TRBJ1-6; D remains unclear. This CDR3 comprises 14 residues. Germline V gene sequence: CDR1 SGHTA, CDR2 FQGNSA. V was trimmed by 2 bases and J by 5 bases, leaving 7 bases between them. The CDR3: CASSLTDDNSPLHF. In DNA, the CDR3 is TGTGCCAGCAGCTTAACAGACGATAATTCACCCCTCCACTTT. Full variable domain (missing parts from reference TRBV7-2 and TRBJ1-6): GAGVSQSPSNKVTEKGKDVELRCDPISGHTALYWYRQSLGQGLEFLIYFQGNSAPDKSGLPSDRFSAERTGGSVSTLTIQRTQQEDSAVYLCASSLTDDNSPLHFGNGTRLTVT.

J is TRBJ2-7 and V is TRBV5-6; tentatively, D is TRBD1 or TRBD2 (5 bases each). This CDR3 is 12 amino acids long. Trimming took off 4 bases at V and 5 bases at J, with 10 bases between the two ends. Germline assignment: CDR1 SGHDT and CDR2 YYEEEE. The CDR3 coding sequence is TGTGCCAGCAGCGCCTTGGGGGACGAGCAGTACTTC. It translates to CASSALGDEQYF.

This clone was counted between two and nine times. The J gene is TRBJ1-2, the V gene TRBV30; D is uncertain. CDR3 size: 14 residues. From germline, CDR1 is GTSNPN and CDR2 SVGIG (reference sequence). Trimming cost V 5 bases and J 7 bases, with 20 bases left between them. CDR3 DNA sequence: TGTGCCTGGGGGTGGCCCCATACAGAGACTGGCTACACCTTC. Translation: CAWGWPHTETGYTF.

The chain is built from TRBV7-9 and TRBJ1-1; weak D call: TRBD1 (6 bases). Germline V lookup: CDR1 SEHNR, CDR2 FQNEAQ (reference sequence). V was clipped by 5 bases and J by 10 bases, with 14 bases between them. The CDR3 length is 12 residues. The CDR3 loop reads CASSRGGGRAFF. CDR3 nucleotide sequence: TGTGCCAGCAGCCGGGGGGGCGGACGAGCTTTCTTT.

J is TRBJ2-3 and V is TRBV29-1, with 9 positions matching TRBD1. Germline V CDR1 and CDR2: SQVTM, ANQGSEA. CDR3 length equals 13 residues. V gave up 6 bases and J gave up 1 base; unmatched junction bases: 2. The CDR3 bases are TGCAGCGTCAGACAGGGGGGCACAGATACGCAGTATTTT. Protein product: CSVRQGGTDTQYF.

This clone is a singleton in its sample. The J gene is TRBJ1-3, the V gene TRBV30; the match to TRBD1 covers 8 bases. Germline V gene lookup returns CDR1 GTSNPN and CDR2 SVGIG (reference sequence). Trimming cost V 5 bases and J 2 bases; bases outside gene matches: 2. This CDR3 has 13 residues. The CDR3 protein is CAWGQGPGNTIYF. For the CDR3, the DNA is TGTGCCTGGGGACAGGGTCCTGGAAACACCATATATTTT.

The CDR3 region is CASSGTGTGGGEQYF. The CDR3 DNA is TGTGCCAGCAGTGGAACCGGGACAGGGGGAGGCGAGCAGTACTTC. The chain couples TRBV28 to TRBJ2-7; TRBD1 matches 11 bases. From germline, CDR1 is MDHEN and CDR2 SYDVKM. V trimming: 5 bases; J trimming: 6 bases; junction bases outside the gene matches: 9. The CDR3 loop spans 15 amino acids.

The chain carries TRBV19 and TRBJ1-3; weak D call: TRBD1 (6 bases). The CDR3 covers 16 residues. Trimming took 6 bases from V and 0 from J, leaving 15 bases between them. Germline-derived CDR1 and CDR2 are LNHDA and SQIVND (reference sequence). CDR3 residues: CASSIGTTTSGNTIYF. CDR3 in DNA: TGTGCCAGTAGCATCGGGACAACAACCTCTGGAAACACCATATATTTT.

The genes are TRBV19 and TRBJ2-1; D is possibly TRBD1 or TRBD2 (5 bases each). V lost 4 bases, J lost 7 bases, and 20 bases lay in between. There are 16 residues in the CDR3. CDR1 and CDR2 (germline): LNHDA, SQIVND (reference sequence). CDR3: CASSRPKDQRGNEQFF. For the CDR3, the DNA is TGTGCCAGTAGTAGACCAAAGGATCAGAGGGGAAATGAGCAGTTCTTC.

V is TRBV28 and J is TRBJ1-6; 9 bases align to TRBD1. The CDR3 is 18 residues long. V shed 2 bases and J 8 bases; nucleotides not matched to a gene: 13. Germline values: CDR1 MDHEN, CDR2 SYDVKM. The CDR3 region has the DNA TGTGCCAGCAGTTTAGGAGGAACAGGGGGCCGCAGGGATTCACCCCTCCACTTT. Protein sequence: CASSLGGTGGRRDSPLHF.

This clone came up once. V is TRBV5-6 and J is TRBJ2-7, with D maybe TRBD1 (6 bases). CDR3 length: 15 amino acids. CDR1 is SGHDT and CDR2 is YYEEEE in the germline V gene. With 0 bases removed from V and 2 bases from J, the gap between germline ends came to 12 bases. The CDR3 loop is CASSLGPGVAYEQYF. The DNA for the CDR3 is TGTGCCAGCAGCTTGGGTCCAGGGGTAGCCTACGAGCAGTACTTC.

This clone was counted a single time. The chain joins TRBV25-1 to TRBJ2-7; perhaps D is TRBD1 or TRBD2 (6 bases each). V shed 7 bases and J shed 12 bases, with 25 bases lying between them. In germline, CDR1 is MGHDK, CDR2 SYGVNS. The CDR3 contains 14 residues. The CDR3 sequence: CASTGGGLASGAYF. The CDR3 coding sequence is TGTGCCAGCACCGGGGGCGGGCTAGCGAGCGGCGCGTACTTC.

The chain combines TRBV5-8 with TRBJ1-5; D remains unclear. Germline V lookup: CDR1 SGHTS, CDR2 YDEGEE. CDR3 length equals 12 residues. The V end was cut by 4 bases, the J end by 3 bases, with 5 bases between. For the CDR3, the DNA is TGTGCCAGCAGCCCGTTCAATCAGCCCCAGCATTTT. Its protein product is CASSPFNQPQHF.

The chain couples TRBV5-1 to TRBJ1-2, with TRBD1 matching over 9 bases. The CDR3 spans 14 residues. The germline CDR1 and CDR2 sequences are SGHRS and YFSETQ. With V trimmed by 3 bases and J by 5 bases, 5 bases remained unmatched. The CDR3 spells CASSSGQGRYGYTF. For the CDR3, the DNA is TGCGCCAGCAGCTCGGGACAGGGCCGGTATGGCTACACCTTC.